This TCR beta chain was captured by sequencing in a study of CD8 T cells in ankylosing spondylitis. Findings and limits, study-wide: Before this, some motif variants had been reported in reactive arthritis synovial fluid and blood. According to the report, clones linked to the disease were significantly enriched in matched synovial fluid samples taken from ankylosing spondylitis patients. Ankylosing spondylitis blood seemed to carry a telltale TCR beta motif made of roughly 8 highly homologous variants.

Trimming left V 5 bases short and J 6 bases short, with 8 bases between. Germline-derived CDR1 and CDR2 are MNHEY and SVGAGI. CDR3 length equals 12 residues. Quantitative molecular-barcoded 5'-RACE generated the TCR beta libraries. TCRdb re-analysed the 5' RACE reads in MiXCR, keeping a single row per CDR3 protein. The table lists some 300,000 distinct CDR3 sequences, around 21% of them singletons. As to this clonotype: Its antigen is unknown.

Sequences were obtained from blood, either unsorted or a sorted T cell fraction (not recorded which). The gene calls are TRBV6-5 and TRBJ2-1; possibly TRBD1 or TRBD2 for D (6 bases each). The sequence derives from a female donor with ankylosing spondylitis or in good health (not recorded which). CDR3 sequence: CASSRGVNEQFF. CDR3 coding DNA: TGTGCCAGCAGTAGGGGGGTCAATGAGCAGTTCTTC.